This note documents a single T cell receptor (beta chain) sequence. Its antigen is not identified. The sample comes from a study of CD8 T cells in ankylosing spondylitis. Study findings and constraints: The study identified a TCR beta motif of eight highly homologous variants that appeared characteristic of ankylosing spondylitis blood. Disease-associated clonotypes exhibited CD8+ identity and were relatively infrequent in peripheral blood.

TCRdb processed the 5' RACE reads anew with MiXCR; each CDR3 protein has one entry. Among tens of thousands of distinct CDR3 sequences listed, roughly 8.5% were seen once. CDR3 length: 15 residues. V lost 3 bases to trimming and J lost 5 bases, with 16 bases between them. CDR1 is MNHEY and CDR2 is SMNVEV in the germline V gene (reference sequence). Sequences were obtained from blood, either unsorted or a sorted T cell fraction (not recorded which). J is TRBJ2-5 and V is TRBV27, with a tentative D call TRBD1 (7 bases). This TCR came from a male donor with ankylosing spondylitis. In nucleotides, the CDR3 is TGTGCCAGCAGTTTGCGGGGACAGAAGCGGGAGACCCAGTACTTC. Translated: CASSLRGQKRETQYF.